This TCR beta chain stems from a study of blood T cell repertoires in COVID-19. As originally analysed: Amplifying reference gene primers gave estimates of nucleated cell counts. Some clones are missing from TCRdb's copy, which holds only in-frame ones; the method was immunoSEQ multiplex PCR. From that table come the V and J calls and clone size; the DNA was used to work out D and trimming. Here the sample spans around 290,000 clones, about nine tenths being singletons. This CDR3 is 15 amino acids long. The germline V gene has CDR1 SEHNR and CDR2 FQNEAQ (reference sequence). The V and J ends lost 7 bases and 8 bases respectively, with 23 bases between them.

V gene TRBV7-9 combines with J gene TRBJ1-2; TRBD1 is a possible D gene (5 bases). The sample comprised PBMCs or T cells enriched from blood (not recorded which). The TCR was taken from a woman between 40 and 55 years old who had recovered from COVID-19. The CDR3 loop reads CASTIEGQGMKGYTF. CDR3 bases: TGTGCCAGCACTATAGAAGGGCAGGGAATGAAGGGCTACACCTTC.